This section outlines one TCR beta chain sequence together with its context. This sample is drawn from a study of low-dose radiotherapy and immunotherapy resistance in tumors. Study-wide background: Participants in Cohort 2 were given 1 Gy per fraction every two weeks, for 13 Gy over 26 weeks.

Time point denoted: before trial treatment. All of the donors were given nivolumab, ipilimumab, aspirin, low-dose cyclophosphamide and low-dose radiotherapy as part of RACIN, a single-arm trial. Gene-specific TRAV and TRBV primers were used for first-strand cDNA, covering alpha and beta chains. With a constant-region primer and a V-primer adapter, TCRs were subjected to approximately 21 PCR cycles of amplification. After the mRNA was isolated, it was amplified using in vitro transcription. Via MiXCR, TCRdb re-called the reads, giving one row per CDR3 protein. The data contain 64,000 or so distinct CDR3 sequences, around 32% of them singletons. CDR1 and CDR2 (germline): LNHDA, SQIVND (reference sequence). The CDR3 length is 15 residues. Trimming stripped 6 bases from V and 0 bases from J, with 12 bases between.

J is TRBJ1-5 and V is TRBV19, with D uncertain. The sequencing here drew on PBMCs, taken before treatment. The receptor was isolated from a female donor with ovarian cancer. The CDR3 here is CASSPMGNSNQPQHF. The DNA of the CDR3 is TGTGCCAGTAGCCCAATGGGGAATAGCAATCAGCCCCAGCATTTT.